Detailed here is one T cell receptor (beta chain). The antigen remains undetermined. The data are from a study of cytomegalovirus exposure and HLA in healthy donors. The PCR was carried out with 60 Vbeta primers and 13 Jbeta primers. The method was immunoSEQ multiplex PCR; TCRdb's version includes in-frame clones alone and lacks a portion of them. The sample has 190,000 or so clones; about four fifths are singletons. Trimming shortened V by 2 bases and J by 4 bases, and 12 bases separated the two germline ends. The CDR3 is 15 residues long. Germline CDR1 is MDHEN and CDR2 is SYDVKM. Broader study findings: The authors listed 150 or so TCR beta chains as cytomegalovirus-associated.

Sequences were obtained from PBMCs. This chain joins TRBV28 and TRBJ1-3; D might be TRBD1 (6 bases). The sequence was collected from a woman aged 50 to 60 in good health and CMV-seropositive. The chain's CDR3 is CASSLALGQGNTIYF. CDR3 nucleotides: TGTGCCAGCAGTTTAGCCCTGGGACAAGGAAACACCATATATTTT.